Included here is one T cell receptor beta chain sequence, with context. Original methodology: Reference gene primer amplification gave estimated nucleated cell counts. Here immunoSEQ multiplex PCR was the method, and the copy in TCRdb shows in-frame clones only, minus some. That table supplies the V and J calls and clone size; D and trimming were determined from the DNA. The table has about 59,000 clones, 75% to 95% seen once; the top ten hold approximately 15%. These data come from a study of blood T cell repertoires in COVID-19. Study information: Whether acute or convalescent, the COVID-19 samples came from the United States, Italy and Spain. Sources were T cells, B-cell-depleted T cells, or PBMCs; the material itself was cDNA or gDNA.

Germline V gene lookup returns CDR1 SGHNT and CDR2 YENEEA. The CDR3 runs to 13 residues. V was shortened by 5 bases and J by 4 bases, with 11 bases between the two germline ends. Sequenced sample: peripheral blood. This TCR came from a man at least 80 years old with acute or convalescent COVID-19. This rearrangement joins TRBV11-3 to TRBJ1-1, with D tentatively TRBD1 (6 bases). CDR3: CASSVRGSTEAFF. The CDR3 region has the DNA TGTGCCAGCAGCGTCAGGGGAAGCACTGAAGCTTTCTTT.